The 9 T cell receptor beta chains below were found in one sample sequenced in a study of T cell repertoires in cytomegalovirus infection. From the reads, TCRdb called clonotypes with MiXCR, one entry per CDR3 protein. The repertoire has about 530,000 distinct CDR3 sequences, 26% of them found once; the top ten carry 13%. Sample: PBMCs. The receptors shown here come from a human donor in good health (CMV status not recorded). Some clones in this sample may be carry-over from other donors' samples.

The V and J genes are TRBV11-2 and TRBJ1-1, with 8 bases identical to TRBD1. Trimming removed 3 bases from V and 4 bases from J; junction bases left unmatched: 13. Germline assignment: CDR1 SGHAT and CDR2 FQNNGV. The CDR3 loop spans 17 amino acids. The CDR3: CASSFYGLRDRSTEAFF. CDR3 DNA: TGTGCCAGCAGCTTTTACGGGCTCCGGGACAGGAGCACTGAAGCTTTCTTT.

This clonotype occurred many times. This chain joins TRBV7-2 and TRBJ2-3; tentatively, D is TRBD2 (5 bases). Germline CDR1 reads SGHTA; CDR2 reads FQGNSA. V lost 5 bases and J lost 7, with 7 bases in between. The CDR3 covers 11 residues. CDR3 sequence: CASSRDYTQYF. CDR3 in DNA: TGTGCCAGCAGCCGGGATTATACGCAGTATTTT.

This clonotype was detected many times. The CDR3 DNA follows: TGTGCCAGCAGCTTACTTCCTTCGGCCGAACTGTTTTTT. Encoded protein: CASSLLPSAELFF. The chain employs TRBV7-8 and TRBJ1-4, with D unclear. Trimming took 2 bases from V and 12 from J, leaving 13 bases between them. The CDR3 runs to 13 residues. Germline-derived CDR1 and CDR2 are SGHVS and FQNEAQ.

This clonotype turned up a few times. The V and J genes are TRBV18 and TRBJ2-1; 8 bases are shared with TRBD1. With V trimmed by 2 bases and J by 5 bases, 5 bases remained unmatched. Germline V gene sequence: CDR1 KGHSH, CDR2 LQKENI. The length of the CDR3 is 15 residues. The DNA for the CDR3 is TGTGCCAGCTCACCATTGCAGGGGGCGAACAATGAGCAGTTCTTC. This translates into CASSPLQGANNEQFF.

In this sample, this clonotype turned up a few times. The rearrangement links TRBV7-2 to TRBJ1-4; no definite D call. The germline V gene encodes CDR1 SGHTA and CDR2 FQGNSA. Trimming stripped 1 base from V and 4 bases from J, with 1 base between. This CDR3 is built from 12 residues. The CDR3 DNA follows: TGTGCCAGCAGCTTAGTTAATGAAAAACTGTTTTTT. It is translated as CASSLVNEKLFF.

This clonotype has ten or more counts. The chain is built from TRBV7-2 and TRBJ2-5; maybe TRBD1 (5 bases). The CDR3 runs to 14 residues. Trimming took 1 base from V and 5 from J, leaving 11 bases between them. Germline V gene lookup returns CDR1 SGHTA and CDR2 FQGNSA. The CDR3 region is CASSLGPGPETQYF. CDR3 nucleotides: TGTGCCAGCAGCTTAGGTCCAGGGCCTGAGACCCAGTACTTC.

This chain's CDR3 is CASSPPWSAPTGELFF. The CDR3, as DNA: TGTGCCAGCTCACCACCGTGGAGTGCTCCCACCGGGGAGCTGTTTTTT. The rearrangement links TRBV18 to TRBJ2-2, with D uncertain. CDR3 size: 16 residues. Trimming removed 0 bases from V and 4 bases from J, with 12 bases in between. Germline values: CDR1 KGHSH, CDR2 LQKENI.

This clonotype has just a few counts. This chain joins TRBV5-1 and TRBJ2-2; the D gene is possibly TRBD2 (6 bases). The CDR3 length is 16 residues. Looked up from germline, CDR1 is SGHRS and CDR2 is YFSETQ. V was clipped by 3 bases and J by 0 bases, with 12 bases between them. CDR3 nucleotides: TGCGCCAGCAGCTGGATAGCGGAGTCGAACACCGGGGAGCTGTTTTTT. Protein sequence: CASSWIAESNTGELFF.

This clonotype was counted ten times or more. The chain couples TRBV4-3 to TRBJ2-3; D not resolved. There are 17 residues in the CDR3. Germline V gene sequence: CDR1 LGHNA, CDR2 YSLEER. V was trimmed by 4 bases and J by 0 bases, leaving 17 bases between them. The CDR3: CASSPQVRLDSTDTQYF. In DNA, the CDR3 is TGCGCCAGCAGCCCTCAAGTTCGGCTAGACAGCACAGATACGCAGTATTTT.